A selection of T cell receptor beta chains follows, all from one sample in a study of blood T cell repertoires in COVID-19. This table comes from immunoSEQ multiplex PCR, and its TCRdb copy is limited to in-frame clones, with some not included. Of about 80,000 clones in the sample, 91% were seen once. Sequencing was carried out using peripheral blood. The source of these receptors is a woman in her forties or fifties in a cohort sampled during active COVID-19. The conserved cysteine and the conserved F or W are not part of the CDR3 here. Each record gives: clone size, J gene, V gene, CDR3 protein. Rows give clone size only sometimes, using once, few, many, or a class for an expanded clone.

>.|TRBJ1-5|TRBV11-3
ASSLGTGEPQH
>.|TRBJ2-3|TRBV3-1/TRBV3-2
ASSNGTPYGDTQY
>.|TRBJ2-1|TRBV11-1
ASSFLQGYEQF
>.|TRBJ1-1|TRBV2
ASSVEGRMNTEAF
>.|TRBJ2-5|TRBV25-1
ASSLFWDLAGRETQY
>.|TRBJ2-5|TRBV7-3
ASSQTGLSETQY
>once|TRBJ2-5|TRBV3-1/TRBV3-2
ASSQGTGGGETQY
>.|TRBJ2-7|TRBV11-3
ASSLATSGRAYEQY
>.|TRBJ1-2|TRBV28
ATRQANYGYT
>.|TRBJ1-1|TRBV10-3
AISNPGQGSTEAF
>once|TRBJ1-5|TRBV6-5
ASRNTGLDQPQH
>.|TRBJ1-5|TRBV19
ASSSIGDSNQPQH
>.|TRBJ1-4|TRBV6-6
ASSSSLGAYNEKLF
>.|TRBJ1-5|TRBV18
ASSTGSQPQH
>.|TRBJ2-3|TRBV18
ASSTPAGEFWDTDTQY
>.|TRBJ1-6|TRBV5-1
ASSADRGYNSPLH
>.|TRBJ2-3|TRBV6-6
ASFYTDTQY
>.|TRBJ2-1|TRBV4-1
ASSWTGENEQF
>.|TRBJ2-3|TRBV4-1
ASSPQAGRDTQY
>.|TRBJ2-2|TRBV6-6
ASSYDMNTGELF
>.|TRBJ1-2|TRBV5-4
ASSLQGVNYGYT
>.|TRBJ2-7|TRBV27
ASSGRGNEQY
>.|TRBJ1-4|TRBV30
AWNTQGANEKLF
>.|TRBJ1-1|TRBV7-2
ASSAGKASNTEAF
>.|TRBJ2-3|TRBV9
ATSPGLAADTQY
>.|TRBJ1-2|TRBV6-1
ASSEIPGTRYGYT
>.|TRBJ2-7|TRBV6-6
ASSPRGGQGWFYEQY
>.|TRBJ2-1|TRBV12-3/TRBV12-4
ASSKTGPDEQF